This T cell receptor (beta chain) originates from a study of cytomegalovirus exposure and HLA in healthy donors. Study-wide context: The use of the same platform for the 130 or so validation repertoires and the roughly 670 first-cohort repertoires was reported by a later analysis. Study-wide points: The tendency of first-cohort TCR clusters to co-occur in the approximately 120 validation repertoires was identified by a subsequent analysis. Specificity for CMV antigens was confirmed in vitro for a few of the CMV-associated chains. For most TCR sequences rarity was the rule, although some public TCRs occurred in many donors.

V lost 2 bases, J lost 5 bases, and 21 bases lay in between. The CDR3 loop spans 17 amino acids. Germline V lookup: CDR1 ENHRY, CDR2 SYGVKD. A remark on this clone: Its specificity is unknown.

Profiled with immunoSEQ multiplex PCR; TCRdb holds only in-frame clones, not every one. The sample has some 160,000 clones, approximately 90% seen once. The rearrangement joins TRBV10-3 to TRBJ2-5; a weak D match, TRBD2 (5 bases). This TCR was sampled from a man in his late teens or twenties in good health and CMV-seronegative. What was sequenced was PBMCs. Written as DNA, the CDR3 is TGTGCCATCAGTGAGACGGACCGGGCTATAGCGTCGGAGACCCAGTACTTC. Translated: CAISETDRAIASETQYF.